The 15 T cell receptor beta chains presented below share a single source sample, sequenced in a study of T-cell memory formation after mild COVID-19. TCRdb re-called the 5' RACE reads through MiXCR, storing one row per CDR3 protein. The table shows about 130,000 distinct CDR3 sequences, with about 17% occurring only once. The sequenced sample was PBMCs or a T cell subset sorted from them (not recorded which). The source of these receptors is an adult woman who had mild COVID-19 (a few samples of this study predate the infection). Cell type and time point are not known.

This clonotype has at least ten counts. The chain combines TRBV5-1 with TRBJ2-1, with a tentative D call TRBD2 (5 bases). The CDR3 is 14 amino acids. Trimming shortened V by 2 bases and J by 2 bases, and 8 bases separated the two germline ends. Germline values: CDR1 SGHRS, CDR2 YFSETQ. CDR3 bases: TGCGCCAGCAGCTTCGGGGAACCCTACAATGAGCAGTTCTTC. Protein product: CASSFGEPYNEQFF.

This rearrangement joins TRBV7-9 to TRBJ1-6; a possible D gene is TRBD1 (5 bases). Trimming removed 3 bases at V and 10 bases at J, with 13 bases between. Germline-derived CDR1 and CDR2 are SEHNR and FQNEAQ (reference sequence). This CDR3 spans 14 amino acids. CDR3 nucleotides: TGTGCCAGCAGCTTCGAGGGAGCAGGGTCACCCCTCCACTTT. Protein sequence: CASSFEGAGSPLHF.

A few counts support this clonotype. V and J are TRBV23-1 and TRBJ1-4; TRBD1 is a possible D gene (6 bases). TRBV23-1 is recorded as an ORF, its role being uncertain. This CDR3 has 15 residues. Trimming removed 9 bases at V and 4 bases at J, with 18 bases between. CDR3 amino acids: CARGVGAQNNEKLFF. The CDR3 DNA sequence: TGCGCCAGAGGGGTGGGGGCGCAGAATAATGAAAAACTGTTTTTT.

The table lists this clonotype with a few counts. The chain couples TRBV12-3 or TRBV12-4 to TRBJ2-1; tentative D call: TRBD2 (6 bases). Trimming removed 4 bases from V and 9 bases from J, with 7 bases in between. The length of the CDR3 is 11 residues. The CDR3 sequence is CASSYGSEQFF. DNA for the CDR3: TGTGCCAGCAGTTACGGGAGTGAGCAGTTCTTC.

The chain is built from TRBV7-2 and TRBJ2-3, with TRBD2 as a possible D gene (5 bases). From germline, CDR1 is SGHTA and CDR2 FQGNSA. This CDR3 spans 15 amino acids. V was clipped by 4 bases and J by 2 bases, with 13 bases between them. CDR3 DNA: TGTGCCAGCAGCTCAATCCTGACTACCACAGATACGCAGTATTTT. As protein: CASSSILTTTDTQYF.

The V call is TRBV4-3, the J call TRBJ2-3; D gene unclear. The germline V and J ends were trimmed by 0 bases and 3 bases, with 4 bases remaining between them. In germline, CDR1 is LGHNA, CDR2 YSLEER. The CDR3 runs 13 residues. The CDR3 loop is CASSQDRTDTQYF. The CDR3 bases are TGCGCCAGCAGCCAAGATCGGACAGATACGCAGTATTTT.

This clonotype came up a few times. The genes are TRBV5-6 and TRBJ2-1, with 11 bases fitting TRBD2. The CDR3 length is 15 residues. Germline V lookup: CDR1 SGHDT, CDR2 YYEEEE. V gave up 2 bases and J gave up 6 bases; unmatched junction bases: 4. As DNA, the CDR3 is TGTGCCAGCAGCTTCGGACTAGCGGGTTCCAATGAGCAGTTCTTC. Protein sequence: CASSFGLAGSNEQFF.

The chain links TRBV6-6 to TRBJ1-1; 10 bases are shared with TRBD1. Trimming cost V 8 bases and J 1 base; bases outside gene matches: 4. Looked up from germline, CDR1 is MNHNY and CDR2 is SVGAGI (reference sequence). CDR3 length: 14 residues. The CDR3: CASSGDRGNTEAFF. DNA of the CDR3: TGTGCCAGCTCCGGGGACAGGGGGAACACTGAAGCTTTCTTT.

This clonotype was recorded a few times. This chain uses TRBV6-5 with TRBJ2-7; a weak D match, TRBD1 (6 bases). The germline V gene encodes CDR1 MNHEY and CDR2 SVGAGI. With 7 bases removed from V and 0 bases from J, the gap between germline ends came to 10 bases. There are 13 residues in the CDR3. CDR3 DNA: TGTGCCAGCACCAGACAGGACTCCTACGAGCAGTACTTC. This translates into CASTRQDSYEQYF.

This clonotype was counted only a few times. One end of the junction fails to match germline, which may point to a read error. CDR3 amino acids: CASSLATGIGDTQYF. DNA of the CDR3: TGTGCCAGCAGCCTAGCCACAGGGATAGGGGATACGCAGTATTTT. The chain employs TRBV7-7 and TRBJ2-3; weak D call: TRBD1 (6 bases). CDR3 length: 15 residues. Germline V gives CDR1 SSHAT, CDR2 FNYEAQ (reference sequence).

This chain links TRBV20-1 with TRBJ2-5; 7 bases align to TRBD1. J was trimmed by 2 bases and V by 4 bases; bases with no gene match: 10. Germline values: CDR1 DFQATT, CDR2 SNEGSKA (reference sequence). The CDR3 has 15 residues. This CDR3 reads CSAKTGQRRQETQYF. CDR3 in DNA: TGCAGTGCTAAAACGGGACAGCGGAGGCAAGAGACCCAGTACTTC.

This clonotype was seen only once. The chain uses TRBV27 and TRBJ2-1; D not resolved. The CDR3 has 17 residues. Germline V gives CDR1 MNHEY, CDR2 SMNVEV (reference sequence). The V and J ends lost 5 bases and 3 bases respectively, with 20 bases between them. CDR3 sequence (DNA): TGTGCCAGCAGTACCCTTCCTGGGCGGCTCATCTACAATGAGCAGTTCTTC. Protein product: CASSTLPGRLIYNEQFF.

The rearrangement uses TRBV10-3 and TRBJ2-7; D possibly uses TRBD1 or TRBD2 (5 bases each). V lost 6 bases, J lost 6 bases, and 21 bases lay in between. CDR3 length: 15 amino acids. Germline CDR1 ENHRY, CDR2 SYGVKD. DNA of the CDR3: TGTGCCATCAGCCTTCGGGACCGTCTTCTCGGCGAGCAGTACTTC. Protein: CAISLRDRLLGEQYF.

CDR3 DNA: TGTGCCACCAGCAGTCACTTTAATAGCAATCAGCCCCAGCATTTT. Protein sequence: CATSSHFNSNQPQHF. The rearrangement uses TRBV15 and TRBJ1-5; no reliable D call. V lost 3 bases to trimming and J lost 0 bases, with 9 bases between them. The CDR3 totals 15 residues. Germline CDR1 is LNHNV and CDR2 is YYDKDF (reference sequence).

There are a few counts of this clonotype. The chain employs TRBV2 and TRBJ1-2, with D possibly TRBD1 on 5 matching bases. V lost 2 bases, J lost 9 bases, and 16 bases lay in between. The germline CDR1 and CDR2 sequences are SNHLY and FYNNEI. This CDR3 contains 14 residues. The CDR3 loop is CASSESRDRLSYTF. DNA for the CDR3: TGTGCCAGCAGTGAATCTCGGGACCGCTTGAGCTACACCTTC.